The sequence of this T cell receptor beta chain was determined in a study of blood T cell repertoires in COVID-19. Across the whole study: Sites in the United States, Italy and Spain provided acute and convalescent COVID-19 samples.

Only in-frame clones appear in the TCRdb table, and some are missing; sequencing was by immunoSEQ multiplex PCR. The profile covers 100,000 to 150,000 clones, with 80% to 90% appearing a single time and about 2.5% taken by the ten largest. Clinical history reported by participants formed the basis on which cohorts were assigned. Cohort 3 donors were reported recovered after two negative PCRs, clearance, or symptom resolution. CDR1 is LNHNV, CDR2 YYDKDF, per germline (reference sequence). The CDR3 has 15 residues. V was clipped by 6 bases and J by 2 bases, with 15 bases between them. The sequence was obtained from a woman aged 50 to 60 who had recovered from COVID-19. V usage is TRBV15 and J usage is TRBJ2-3; D call uncertain. Sequencing was performed on PBMCs or T cells enriched from blood (not recorded which). CDR3 coding DNA: TGTGCCACCAGTGAGGCGTGGATAAACACAGATACGCAGTATTTT. Translated: CATSEAWINTDTQYF.